These 27 T cell receptor beta chains originate from one sample sequenced in a study of T cell repertoires in cytomegalovirus infection. TCRdb redid the calling of the reads with MiXCR, one entry per CDR3 protein. The sample carries 200,000 to 300,000 distinct CDR3 sequences, roughly 15% recorded once. Sequenced sample: PBMCs. The receptors here all came from a human donor in good health (CMV status not recorded). Some clones in this sample may be carry-over from other donors' samples.

This clonotype was detected a few times. The CDR3: CASSLDSGGADTQYF. DNA of the CDR3: TGTGCCAGCAGCTTAGATTCGGGAGGGGCTGATACGCAGTATTTT. The chain carries TRBV7-2 and TRBJ2-3; the match to TRBD2 covers 8 bases. From germline, CDR1 is SGHTA and CDR2 FQGNSA. V lost 1 base and J lost 6; bases outside the gene matches: 6. CDR3 size: 15 residues.

The chain couples TRBV24-1 to TRBJ1-1, with TRBD1 matching 8 bases. Germline V gene data show CDR1 as KGHDR and CDR2 as SFDVKD. The V segment lost 12 bases and the J segment 4 bases; nucleotides outside the gene matches: 24. The CDR3 has 18 residues. Here the CDR3 reads CAAAGQNDDRGRGTEAFF. CDR3 coding DNA: TGTGCCGCCGCCGGTCAGAACGACGACAGGGGAAGGGGCACTGAAGCTTTCTTT.

As to this clonotype: A much larger clonotype is one base distant, so this may be a read error. The rearrangement uses TRBV12-3 or TRBV12-4 and TRBJ2-7; D uncertain. This CDR3 comprises 15 residues. CDR3 residues: CVSSLANGWTYEQYF. CDR3 nucleotides: TGTGTCAGCAGTTTAGCCAACGGCTGGACCTACGAGCAGTACTTC.

This clonotype was recorded at least ten times. This chain connects TRBV28 to TRBJ2-3; D unclear. The V and J ends lost 10 bases and 0 bases respectively, with 14 bases between them. The CDR3 runs 14 residues. The germline gives CDR1 MDHEN, CDR2 SYDVKM. Here the CDR3 reads CATTVGRSTDTQYF. In nucleotides, the CDR3 is TGTGCCACTACGGTCGGCCGAAGCACAGATACGCAGTATTTT.

This chain links TRBV15 with TRBJ2-5; the D gene is possibly TRBD2 (6 bases). This CDR3 spans 16 amino acids. Per the germline V gene, CDR1 is LNHNV and CDR2 is YYDKDF (reference sequence). The V and J ends lost 4 bases and 4 bases respectively, with 19 bases between them. The DNA of the CDR3 is TGTGCCACCAGCAAAGTAATAGGGACTGACCGAGAGACCCAGTACTTC. As protein: CATSKVIGTDRETQYF.

The sample holds many counts of this clonotype. This chain connects TRBV7-2 to TRBJ2-7; TRBD2 is a possible D gene (5 bases). The ends were cut back, 0 bases at V and 3 bases at J, with 15 bases in the middle. Germline V lookup: CDR1 SGHTA, CDR2 FQGNSA. The CDR3 sequence is 16 residues long. CDR3 sequence reads: CASSLASGNARYEQYF. Written as DNA, the CDR3 is TGTGCCAGCAGCTTAGCCTCCGGGAACGCCCGCTACGAGCAGTACTTC.

As concerns this clonotype: The junction and the germline gene differ at one end; a read error may be behind it. The chain combines TRBV4-3 with TRBJ2-4; 7 nucleotides align to TRBD1. The CDR3 runs to 15 residues. CDR1 and CDR2 from the germline V gene are LGHNA and YSLEER. The CDR3 spells CTSSHPIRGQNIQYF. DNA of the CDR3: TGCACCAGCAGCCACCCCATTAGGGGGCAAAACATTCAGTACTTC.

This clonotype was seen ten or more times. The chain carries TRBV28 and TRBJ2-1; TRBD2 agrees at 8 bases. The CDR3 totals 14 residues. Trimming took 2 bases from V and 5 from J; bases not matched to a gene: 2. Per germline, CDR1 MDHEN and CDR2 SYDVKM. The CDR3 bases are TGTGCCAGCAGTTTAAGCGGGAGAGACAATGAGCAGTTCTTC. Translating gives CASSLSGRDNEQFF. The whole variable domain, filled in from reference TRBV28 and TRBJ2-1, reads DVKVTQSSRYLVKRTGEKVFLECVQDMDHENMFWYRQDPGLGLRLIYFSYDVKMKEKGDIPEGYSVSREKKERFSLILESASTNQTSMYLCASSLSGRDNEQFFGPGTRLTVL.

This clonotype has at least ten counts. The CDR3 reads CASSGQVRGTYEQYF. CDR3 nucleotides: TGTGCCAGCAGTGGACAGGTCCGGGGTACCTACGAGCAGTACTTC. V usage is TRBV28 and J usage is TRBJ2-7; the match to TRBD1 covers 7 bases. CDR1 and CDR2 (germline): MDHEN, SYDVKM. The J segment lost 2 bases and the V segment lost 5 bases, leaving 9 bases of the junction unmatched. The CDR3 contains 15 residues.

Ten or more counts support this clonotype. The rearrangement links TRBV7-2 to TRBJ2-3; D gene unclear. Deletions cut 3 bases from V and 1 base from J, with 8 bases between. This CDR3 has 14 residues. In germline, CDR1 is SGHTA, CDR2 FQGNSA. As DNA, the CDR3 is TGTGCCAGCAGCTTCATGGCCGGCACAGATACGCAGTATTTT. This gives the protein CASSFMAGTDTQYF.

This clonotype was seen more than once but under ten times. This sequence joins TRBV20-1 and TRBJ2-7; possible D gene TRBD2, 5 bases. The CDR3 has 15 amino acids. The germline V gene encodes CDR1 DFQATT and CDR2 SNEGSKA (reference sequence). V gave up 0 bases and J gave up 3 bases, with 15 bases separating them. CDR3 protein: CSARESGRRYYEQYF. As DNA, the CDR3 is TGCAGTGCTAGAGAGAGCGGCAGACGCTACTACGAGCAGTACTTC.

This clonotype was seen repeatedly, ten times or more. V is TRBV7-2 and J is TRBJ1-5, with D uncertain. V shed 1 base and J shed 5 bases, with 6 bases lying between them. CDR3 size: 13 residues. Germline CDR1 SGHTA, CDR2 FQGNSA. This chain's CDR3 is CASSLEFYQPQHF. CDR3 in DNA: TGTGCCAGCAGCTTAGAGTTCTATCAGCCCCAGCATTTT.

This clonotype was found a few times. The V call is TRBV5-5, the J call TRBJ2-3; D remains ambiguous. Germline V CDR1 and CDR2: SGHKS, YYEKEE (reference sequence). V was clipped by 0 bases and J by 4 bases, with 18 bases between them. The CDR3 is made up of 17 amino acids. The CDR3 DNA sequence: TGTGCCAGCAGCTTGGAAATCGGGCCGCCCTACTCAGATACGCAGTATTTT. Encoded protein: CASSLEIGPPYSDTQYF.

This clonotype has ten or more counts. The gene calls are TRBV7-2 and TRBJ1-5; D is possibly TRBD1 (5 bases). This CDR3 is built from 16 residues. V was shortened by 2 bases and J by 0 bases, with 11 bases between the two germline ends. Germline V gives CDR1 SGHTA, CDR2 FQGNSA. The CDR3 loop is CASSLFATDSNQPQHF. CDR3 DNA: TGTGCCAGCAGCTTATTTGCGACAGATAGCAATCAGCCCCAGCATTTT. The whole variable domain, filled in from reference TRBV7-2 and TRBJ1-5, reads GAGVSQSPSNKVTEKGKDVELRCDPISGHTALYWYRQSLGQGLEFLIYFQGNSAPDKSGLPSDRFSAERTGGSVSTLTIQRTQQEDSAVYLCASSLFATDSNQPQHFGDGTRLSIL.

This clonotype was observed a few times. The V gene is TRBV20-1, the J gene TRBJ2-1; 8 bases fit TRBD1. CDR1 is DFQATT and CDR2 is SNEGSKA in the germline V gene (reference sequence). V gave up 4 bases and J gave up 0 bases; unmatched junction bases: 5. This CDR3 is 15 amino acids long. The CDR3: CSATQGAGSYNEQFF. DNA of the CDR3: TGCAGTGCTACCCAGGGGGCTGGCTCCTACAATGAGCAGTTCTTC.

Many counts were recorded for this clonotype. V and J are TRBV6-2 or TRBV6-3 and TRBJ2-3; 9 bases fit TRBD1. The CDR3 consists of 16 residues. Germline V gene sequence: CDR1 MNHEY, CDR2 SVGEGT. Germline trimming cut 5 bases from V and 2 bases from J; bases unmatched to any gene: 8. The CDR3 sequence: CASSLTGGSTTDTQYF. The CDR3 DNA reads TGTGCCAGCAGTCTGACAGGGGGATCGACCACAGATACGCAGTATTTT.

The table lists this clonotype with many counts. The CDR3, as DNA: TGTGCCAGCAGCTTAAACAGGGAAGCCTACGAGCAGTACTTC. This gives the protein CASSLNREAYEQYF. V gene TRBV7-2 combines with J gene TRBJ2-7, with D possibly matching TRBD1 (6 bases). Trimming shortened V by 2 bases and J by 2 bases, and 10 bases separated the two germline ends. Germline loops: CDR1 SGHTA, CDR2 FQGNSA. CDR3 length equals 14 residues. Full variable domain (remainder filled in from reference TRBV7-2 and TRBJ2-7): GAGVSQSPSNKVTEKGKDVELRCDPISGHTALYWYRQSLGQGLEFLIYFQGNSAPDKSGLPSDRFSAERTGGSVSTLTIQRTQQEDSAVYLCASSLNREAYEQYFGPGTRLTVT.

The chain uses TRBV6-2 or TRBV6-3 and TRBJ1-5; possibly TRBD1 for D (6 bases). Between the trimmed V and J ends, which lost 10 bases and 0 bases, there was a span of 16 bases. CDR1 and CDR2 from the germline V gene are MNHEY and SVGEGT. The length of the CDR3 is 15 residues. In DNA form, the CDR3 reads TGTGCCACCACTCAGGGGTCCCTTAGCAATCAGCCCCAGCATTTT. Its translation: CATTQGSLSNQPQHF.

This clonotype was seen a few times. This sequence joins TRBV7-2 and TRBJ2-5; the D is unclear. The CDR3 contains 13 residues. Trimming pared 5 bases from V and 4 bases from J, leaving 11 bases between. The germline V gene encodes CDR1 SGHTA and CDR2 FQGNSA. As DNA, the CDR3 is TGTGCCAGCAGCCAAATCTGGGGAGAGACCCAGTACTTC. Its translation is CASSQIWGETQYF.

In its sample, this clonotype was seen many times. The chain is built from TRBV7-2 and TRBJ2-1; a weak D match, TRBD1 (5 bases). Germline V CDR1 and CDR2: SGHTA, FQGNSA. V was trimmed by 5 bases and J by 0 bases, leaving 11 bases between them. The CDR3 extends over 15 amino acids. CDR3 protein: CASSKGPSSYNEQFF. The DNA for the CDR3 is TGTGCCAGCAGCAAGGGGCCAAGCTCCTACAATGAGCAGTTCTTC.

This clonotype was found a few times. This chain connects TRBV12-3 or TRBV12-4 to TRBJ1-5, with a weak D call TRBD1 (5 bases). The CDR3 runs 14 residues. Deletions cut 5 bases from V and 4 bases from J, with 12 bases between. Here the CDR3 reads CASSPRGWNQPQHF. Written as DNA, the CDR3 is TGTGCCAGCAGTCCTCGGGGGTGGAATCAGCCCCAGCATTTT.

This clonotype was detected many times. This rearrangement joins TRBV7-8 to TRBJ1-5; D is unclear. V was clipped by 1 base and J by 0 bases, with 10 bases between them. The germline CDR1 and CDR2 sequences are SGHVS and FQNEAQ. The CDR3 runs to 16 residues. The CDR3, as DNA: TGTGCCAGCAGCTTAGACGGAGGGTATAGCAATCAGCCCCAGCATTTT. Amino acid sequence: CASSLDGGYSNQPQHF. The variable domain in full, completed from reference TRBV7-8 and TRBJ1-5, reads GAGVSQSPRYKVAKRGQDVALRCDPISGHVSLFWYQQALGQGPEFLTYFQNEAQLDKSGLPSDRFFAERPEGSVSTLKIQRTQQEDSAVYLCASSLDGGYSNQPQHFGDGTRLSIL.

The V and J genes are TRBV6-2 or TRBV6-3 and TRBJ2-7, with a weak D call TRBD2 (6 bases). The V end was cut by 5 bases, the J end by 1 base, with 18 bases between. This CDR3 has 16 residues. Germline V gives CDR1 MNHEY, CDR2 SVGEGT. The DNA for the CDR3 is TGTGCCAGCAGTGAAGGGTTTGGGACTGGGTCCTACGAGCAGTACTTC. This encodes CASSEGFGTGSYEQYF.

This clonotype showed up many times. The CDR3: CASSREGGKEKLFF. The DNA of the CDR3 is TGTGCCAGCAGCCGGGAGGGAGGAAAAGAAAAACTGTTTTTT. This chain uses TRBV7-2 with TRBJ1-4; D ambiguous. Trimming stripped 5 bases from V and 8 bases from J, with 15 bases between. Germline V gives CDR1 SGHTA, CDR2 FQGNSA. The CDR3 covers 14 residues. The variable domain in full, with the rest retrieved from reference TRBV7-2 and TRBJ1-4, is GAGVSQSPSNKVTEKGKDVELRCDPISGHTALYWYRQSLGQGLEFLIYFQGNSAPDKSGLPSDRFSAERTGGSVSTLTIQRTQQEDSAVYLCASSREGGKEKLFFGSGTQLSVL.

This clonotype was counted between two and nine times. The chain carries TRBV12-3 or TRBV12-4 and TRBJ1-4, with a tentative D call TRBD1 (6 bases). The CDR3 runs 13 residues. Trimming left V 6 bases short and J 8 bases short, with 13 bases between. This CDR3 reads CASSLSGVEKLFF. CDR3 nucleotide sequence: TGTGCCAGCAGCTTATCAGGGGTAGAAAAACTGTTTTTT.

The table lists this clonotype with many counts. The chain has TRBV7-2 and TRBJ2-3, with TRBD2 matching over 8 bases. The CDR3 is 14 residues long. Germline lookup yields CDR1 SGHTA and CDR2 FQGNSA. J gave up 1 base and V 4 bases, and 1 base lay outside the gene matches. CDR3 in amino acids: CASSSTSGTDTQYF. CDR3 DNA sequence: TGTGCCAGCAGCTCGACTAGCGGCACAGATACGCAGTATTTT.

This clonotype was observed at least ten times. This chain links TRBV7-2 with TRBJ1-5; D gene ambiguous. CDR1 is SGHTA, CDR2 FQGNSA, per germline. CDR3 length equals 13 residues. Deletions cut 1 base from V and 7 bases from J, with 8 bases between. The CDR3, as DNA: TGTGCCAGCAGCTTAGTAGGTATGCAGCCCCAGCATTTT. It translates to CASSLVGMQPQHF.